This TCR beta chain was recovered during a study of blood T cell repertoires in COVID-19. Per the authors' pipeline: Reference gene primer amplification in the assay estimated nucleated cell counts. The method was immunoSEQ multiplex PCR; TCRdb's version includes in-frame clones alone and lacks a portion of them. From that table come the V and J calls and clone size; the DNA was used to work out D and trimming. In the table there are some 250,000 clones, around 85% of which are singletons. This clone was observed a few times. This TCR derives from a young woman with COVID-19, enrolled during active disease. Sequences were obtained from peripheral blood.

CDR3 DNA: TGCAGTGCTAGCCCTCGTCCTGGCTACACCTTC. Its protein product is CSASPRPGYTF. This chain connects TRBV20-1 to TRBJ1-2, with D unresolved. The CDR3 covers 11 residues. Trimming took off 3 bases at V and 7 bases at J, with 9 bases between the two ends. Germline V gene data show CDR1 as DFQATT and CDR2 as SNEGSKA (reference sequence).